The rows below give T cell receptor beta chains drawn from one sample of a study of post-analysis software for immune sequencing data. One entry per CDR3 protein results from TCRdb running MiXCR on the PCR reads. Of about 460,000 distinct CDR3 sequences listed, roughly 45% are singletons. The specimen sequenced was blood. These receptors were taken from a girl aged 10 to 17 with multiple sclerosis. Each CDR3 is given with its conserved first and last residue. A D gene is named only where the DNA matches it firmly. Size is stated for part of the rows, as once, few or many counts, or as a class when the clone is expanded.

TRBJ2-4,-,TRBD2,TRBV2,CASSVSSGITKNIQYF,TGTGCCAGCAGTGTGTCTAGCGGGATAACCAAAAACATTCAGTACTTC
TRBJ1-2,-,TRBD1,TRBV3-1,CASSNTGDGYTF,TGTGCCAGCAGTAATACAGGGGATGGCTACACCTTC
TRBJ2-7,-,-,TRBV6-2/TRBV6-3,CASSPASRQIHEQYF,TGTGCCAGCAGTCCTGCATCACGACAGATTCACGAGCAGTACTTC
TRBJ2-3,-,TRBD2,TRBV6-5,CASSYRSSGTGDTQYF,TGTGCCAGCAGTTACCGCTCTAGCGGGACTGGAGATACGCAGTATTTT
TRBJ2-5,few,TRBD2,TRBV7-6,CASSLTSGYQETQYF,TGTGCCAGCAGCTTGACTAGCGGGTACCAAGAGACCCAGTACTTC
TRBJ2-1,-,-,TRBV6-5,CASSSIGSEQFF,TGTGCCAGCAGTTCCATAGGGAGTGAGCAGTTCTTC
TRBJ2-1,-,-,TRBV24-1,CATSEKSNEQFF,TGTGCCACCAGTGAAAAGAGCAATGAGCAGTTCTTC
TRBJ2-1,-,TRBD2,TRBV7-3,CASSARPTSGRADEQFF,TGTGCCAGCAGCGCGAGGCCAACTAGCGGGAGGGCCGATGAGCAGTTCTTC
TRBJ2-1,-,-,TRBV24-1,CATEDRPTTNEQFF,TGTGCCACAGAAGACAGGCCAACTACAAATGAGCAGTTCTTC
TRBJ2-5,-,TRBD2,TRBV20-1,CSARGEPGLVQETQYF,TGCAGTGCTAGGGGGGAGCCGGGACTAGTCCAAGAGACCCAGTACTTC
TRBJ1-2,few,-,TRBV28,CASSLAGRGDYGYTF,TGTGCCAGCAGTTTAGCAGGGAGAGGGGACTATGGCTACACCTTC
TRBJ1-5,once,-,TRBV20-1,CSARGVGGNQPQHF,TGCAGTGCCCGAGGCGTAGGCGGCAATCAGCCCCAGCATTTT
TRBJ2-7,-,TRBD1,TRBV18,CTSSGTGTSSYEQYF,TGTACCAGCTCAGGGACAGGGACCAGCTCCTACGAGCAGTACTTC
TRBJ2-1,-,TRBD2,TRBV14,CASTPGTTYYNEQFF,TGTGCCAGCACGCCGGGGACTACTTACTACAATGAGCAGTTCTTC
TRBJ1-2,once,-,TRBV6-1,CASSGWGARSNYGYTF,TGTGCCAGCAGTGGCTGGGGGGCCCGAAGTAACTATGGCTACACCTTC
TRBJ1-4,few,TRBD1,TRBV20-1,CSAVDREGEKLFF,TGCAGTGCGGTTGACAGGGAAGGTGAAAAACTGTTTTTT
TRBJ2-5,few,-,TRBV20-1,CSAPRERVRGTQYF,TGCAGTGCTCCCAGGGAGCGGGTGAGGGGGACCCAGTACTTC
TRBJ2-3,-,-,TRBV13,CASSPGGSGTDTQYF,TGTGCCAGCAGCCCTGGGGGTAGCGGCACAGATACGCAGTATTTT
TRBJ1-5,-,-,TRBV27,CASSRGLYSNQPQHF,TGTGCCAGCAGTCGGGGACTTTATAGCAATCAGCCCCAGCATTTT
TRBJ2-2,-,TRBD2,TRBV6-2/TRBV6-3,CASSLAGSTGELFF,TGTGCCAGCAGTTTAGCGGGCTCCACCGGGGAGCTGTTTTTT
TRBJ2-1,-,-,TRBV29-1,CSVESWGSYNEQFF,TGCAGCGTTGAGAGCTGGGGCTCCTACAATGAGCAGTTCTTC
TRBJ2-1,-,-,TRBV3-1,CASSQDGTRQFF,TGTGCCAGCAGCCAAGATGGTACTAGGCAGTTCTTC
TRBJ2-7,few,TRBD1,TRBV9,CASSGITGGSEQYF,TGTGCCAGCAGCGGAATCACAGGGGGCAGCGAGCAGTACTTC
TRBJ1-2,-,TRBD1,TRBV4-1,CASSQVGGQDGYTF,TGCGCCAGCAGCCAAGTGGGGGGACAGGACGGCTACACCTTC
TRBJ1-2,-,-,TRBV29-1,CSVEERQPYGYTF,TGCAGCGTTGAAGAACGGCAGCCCTATGGCTACACCTTC
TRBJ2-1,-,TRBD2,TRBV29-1,CSGNEASGSYNEQFF,TGCAGCGGCAATGAGGCTAGCGGGTCGTACAATGAGCAGTTCTTC
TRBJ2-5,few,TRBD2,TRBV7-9,CATSGGAGRETQYF,TGTGCCACTTCCGGGGGAGCGGGAAGGGAGACCCAGTACTTC
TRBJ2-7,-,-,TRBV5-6,CASSPLRRRASYEQYF,TGTGCCAGCAGCCCCCTCCGGCGGCGGGCGTCCTACGAGCAGTACTTC
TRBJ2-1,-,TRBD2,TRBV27,CASSLYGTSGRGEQFF,TGTGCCAGCAGTTTATACGGGACTAGCGGGAGAGGTGAGCAGTTCTTC
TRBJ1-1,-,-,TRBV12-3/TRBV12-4,CASSVMDTEAFF,TGTGCCAGCAGTGTCATGGACACTGAAGCTTTCTTT
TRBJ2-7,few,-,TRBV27,CASRRAVYSYEQYF,TGTGCCAGCAGAAGAGCAGTTTACTCCTACGAGCAGTACTTC
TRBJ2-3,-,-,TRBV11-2,CASTEDRATDTQYF,TGTGCCAGCACCGAGGATAGGGCCACAGATACGCAGTATTTT
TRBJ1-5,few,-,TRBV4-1,CASSQEFGTVRDSNQPQHF,TGCGCCAGCAGCCAAGAGTTCGGCACAGTACGGGATAGCAATCAGCCCCAGCATTTT
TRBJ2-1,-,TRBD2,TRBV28,CASSFPGAGGCNEQFF,TGTGCCAGCAGTTTCCCCGGGGCGGGAGGTTGTAATGAGCAGTTCTTC
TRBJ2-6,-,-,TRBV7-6,CASSKEGGYVLTF,TGTGCCAGCAGCAAGGAGGGGGGTTACGTCCTGACTTTC
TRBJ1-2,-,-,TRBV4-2,CASSQAHDYGYTF,TGTGCCAGCAGCCAAGCCCACGACTATGGCTACACCTTC
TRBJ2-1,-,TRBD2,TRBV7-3,CASRDGTSGRVEQFF,TGTGCCAGCAGAGACGGGACTAGCGGGAGGGTTGAGCAGTTCTTC
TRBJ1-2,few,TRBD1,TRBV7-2,CASSLGTGSYGYTF,TGTGCCAGCAGCTTAGGGACAGGGTCCTATGGCTACACCTTC
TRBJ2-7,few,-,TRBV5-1,CASSLGTTYEQYF,TGCGCCAGCAGCTTGGGCACAACCTACGAGCAGTACTTC
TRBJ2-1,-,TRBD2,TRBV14,CASSQDRSGIYNEQFF,TGTGCCAGCAGCCAAGATAGGAGCGGGATTTACAATGAGCAGTTCTTC
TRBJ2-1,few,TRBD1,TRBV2,CASRLGTAGEQFF,TGTGCCAGCAGGCTCGGGACAGCCGGTGAGCAGTTCTTC
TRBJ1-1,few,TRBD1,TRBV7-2,CASSFQGGDTEAFF,TGTGCCAGCAGCTTCCAGGGGGGGGACACTGAAGCTTTCTTT
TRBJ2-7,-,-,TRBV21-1,CAITPRDRNPRSSYEQYF,TGTGCCATCACACCGCGTGACAGGAATCCAAGGAGCTCCTACGAGCAGTACTTC
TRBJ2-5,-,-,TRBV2,CASGSTGTGRSETQYF,TGTGCCAGCGGCTCAACCGGGACGGGGAGGTCGGAGACCCAGTACTTC
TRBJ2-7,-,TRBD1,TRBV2,CASTWDRGYEQYF,TGTGCCAGCACCTGGGACAGGGGGTACGAGCAGTACTTC
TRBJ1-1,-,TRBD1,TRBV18,CASSHGQENTEAFF,TGTGCCAGCTCCCATGGACAGGAGAACACTGAAGCTTTCTTT
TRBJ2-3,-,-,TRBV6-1,CASPTSGLPNTDTQYF,TGTGCCAGCCCGACCTCAGGCCTGCCGAACACAGATACGCAGTATTTT
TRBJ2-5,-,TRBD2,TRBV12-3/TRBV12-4,CASSLRGLAGDEQYF,TGTGCCAGCAGTTTACGGGGGCTAGCGGGAGATGAGCAGTACTTC
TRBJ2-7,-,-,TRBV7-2,CASSWTKTGEQYF,TGTGCCAGCAGCTGGACCAAGACGGGGGAGCAGTACTTC
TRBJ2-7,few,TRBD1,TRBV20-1,CSATRDRAPYEQYF,TGCAGTGCTACCCGGGACAGGGCCCCCTACGAGCAGTACTTC
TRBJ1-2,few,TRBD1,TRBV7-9,CASSSSTGTGDGYTF,TGTGCCAGCAGCTCGTCAACCGGGACAGGGGATGGCTACACCTTC
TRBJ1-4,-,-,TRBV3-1,CASSPNVGRFNEKLFF,TGTGCCAGCAGCCCAAATGTAGGACGGTTTAATGAAAAACTGTTTTTT
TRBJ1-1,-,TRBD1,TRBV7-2,CTSSLARQGRGSTEAFF,TGTACCAGCAGCTTAGCGCGACAGGGGAGGGGCTCCACTGAAGCTTTCTTT
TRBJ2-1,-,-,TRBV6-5,CASSPQGHYNEQFF,TGTGCCAGCAGTCCTCAGGGACACTACAATGAGCAGTTCTTC
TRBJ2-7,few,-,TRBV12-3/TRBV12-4,CASSYARGAPSYEQYF,TGTGCCAGCAGCTACGCACGGGGTGCTCCCTCCTACGAGCAGTACTTC
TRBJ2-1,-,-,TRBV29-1,CSVEDWGDNSYNEQFF,TGCAGCGTTGAAGATTGGGGCGACAACTCCTACAATGAGCAGTTCTTC
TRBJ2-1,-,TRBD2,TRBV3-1,CASSQVGISPGLAGDEQFF,TGTGCCAGCAGCCAAGTTGGTATTTCCCCGGGACTAGCGGGAGATGAGCAGTTCTTC
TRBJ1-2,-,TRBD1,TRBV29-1,CSGAGTAYGYTF,TGCAGCGGCGCCGGGACAGCCTATGGCTACACCTTC
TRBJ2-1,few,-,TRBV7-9,CASSLVIPVWGQFF,TGTGCCAGCAGCTTAGTCATCCCGGTATGGGGGCAGTTCTTC
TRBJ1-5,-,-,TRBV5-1,CASSLGAGDQPQHF,TGCGCCAGCAGCTTGGGGGCAGGAGATCAGCCCCAGCATTTT